The 11 T cell receptor beta chains reported below all come from one sample, sequenced in a study of blood T cells in healthy people across ages. Sample-barcoded 5' priming and a J-beta primer mix drove a second PCR of roughly 6 to 12 cycles. TCRdb re-called the 5' RACE reads through MiXCR, storing one row per CDR3 protein. The table shows roughly 700,000 distinct CDR3 sequences, with 49% occurring only once. Sample: blood. The receptors come from an older woman in good health.

The chain joins TRBV11-1 to TRBJ1-6; the D gene is possibly TRBD1 (5 bases). Germline V CDR1 and CDR2: SGHAT, FQDESV (reference sequence). This CDR3 region has 15 residues. Trimming shortened V by 5 bases and J by 7 bases, and 15 bases separated the two germline ends. The CDR3 coding sequence is TGTGCCAGCAGCCCCAGGGCGGTCAAGAATTCACCCCTCCACTTT. Protein sequence: CASSPRAVKNSPLHF.

In this sample, this clonotype turned up a few times. J is TRBJ2-7 and V is TRBV7-2, with 9 bases fitting TRBD1. The germline CDR1 and CDR2 sequences are SGHTA and FQGNSA. After removal of 4 bases from V and 7 bases from J, the junction contained 5 bases not matched to a gene. The CDR3 length is 13 residues. The CDR3 sequence is CASSSGQGREQYF. The CDR3 coding sequence is TGTGCCAGCAGCTCGGGACAGGGCCGGGAGCAGTACTTC.

The V and J genes are TRBV20-1 and TRBJ2-3; the match to TRBD2 covers 11 bases. Unmatched junction bases numbered 7, after V lost 8 bases and J lost 3 bases. CDR3 length: 14 residues. Germline V gene lookup returns CDR1 DFQATT and CDR2 SNEGSKA (reference sequence). CDR3 sequence: CSPATSGRTDTQYF. CDR3 DNA: TGCAGTCCCGCTACTAGCGGGAGAACAGATACGCAGTATTTT.

Many counts were recorded for this clonotype. This chain joins TRBV11-2 and TRBJ2-4; TRBD1 or TRBD2 may be the D gene (6 bases each). The CDR3 runs 16 residues. CDR1 is SGHAT and CDR2 is FQNNGV in the germline V gene. V was cut by 0 bases and J by 2 bases, with 11 bases left in between. The CDR3: CASSLDRGGSKNIQYF. Here the CDR3 DNA reads TGTGCCAGCAGCTTAGACAGGGGAGGATCCAAAAACATTCAGTACTTC.

As to this clonotype: This could be a read error, since a much larger clone is one nucleotide away. The genes are TRBV25-1 and TRBJ2-5; the D is unclear. CDR3 size: 12 residues. CDR1 MGHDK and CDR2 SYGVNS come from the germline V gene. DNA for the CDR3: TGTGCCTGCAGTGTCCTTGGAGAGACCCAGTACTTC. Its protein is CACSVLGETQYF.

This chain uses TRBV28 with TRBJ2-4; D gene uncertain. CDR3 length: 14 residues. Germline V CDR1 and CDR2: MDHEN, SYDVKM. The V end was cut by 5 bases, the J end by 5 bases, with 13 bases between. The CDR3 region has the DNA TGTGCCAGCAGTGTATCACCGGCACAAAACATTCAGTACTTC. It translates to CASSVSPAQNIQYF.

This clonotype has more than one count but fewer than ten. The rearrangement joins TRBV7-2 to TRBJ2-7; D remains ambiguous. Gene TRBJ2-5 matches the end of the DNA better, so the J call may be wrong. This CDR3 has 15 residues. Germline loops: CDR1 SGHTA, CDR2 FQGNSA. The CDR3 spells CASSFGQAGAGTQYF. CDR3 nucleotide sequence: TGTGCCAGCAGCTTTGGGCAGGCAGGTGCAGGGACCCAGTACTTC.

This chain connects TRBV12-3 or TRBV12-4 to TRBJ2-1, with D perhaps matching TRBD2 (6 bases). The CDR3 has 16 residues. V lost 8 bases and J lost 0, with 17 bases in between. The CDR3 region has the DNA TGTGCCAGCCTAGGGAGGCTCCCTAGCTCCTACAATGAGCAGTTCTTC. This sequence encodes CASLGRLPSSYNEQFF.

This clonotype has ten or more counts. The chain carries TRBV7-2 and TRBJ1-4; D perhaps matches TRBD1 (6 bases). Germline V gives CDR1 SGHTA, CDR2 FQGNSA. This CDR3 is built from 14 residues. V gave up 5 bases and J gave up 2 bases, with 9 bases separating them. CDR3 in DNA: TGTGCCAGCAGCCTTCAGGGGACTAATGAAAAACTGTTTTTT. Translated: CASSLQGTNEKLFF.

The rearrangement uses TRBV20-1 and TRBJ1-2; the D gene is possibly TRBD1 (6 bases). In germline, CDR1 is DFQATT, CDR2 SNEGSKA (reference sequence). CDR3 length: 13 residues. Between the trimmed V and J ends, which lost 3 bases and 4 bases, there was a span of 12 bases. The chain's CDR3 is CSASRTGLYGYTF. As DNA, the CDR3 is TGCAGTGCTAGTCGAACAGGGCTCTATGGCTACACCTTC.

This chain uses TRBV10-3 with TRBJ2-4; 11 positions match TRBD2. Germline CDR1 ENHRY, CDR2 SYGVKD. V dropped 8 bases and J dropped 13; count of bases not matched to a gene: 13. The CDR3 is 14 amino acids. As DNA, the CDR3 is TGTGCCATCGGTGGGACTAGCGGATACAATGAGCAGTACTTC. Translation: CAIGGTSGYNEQYF.